The present T cell receptor (beta chain) was sequenced within a study of OX40 agonist ivuxolimab in advanced cancers. The germline gives CDR1 SGHVS, CDR2 FQNEAQ. Trimming took 10 bases from V and 3 from J; bases not matched to a gene: 6. The CDR3 has 13 amino acids. The repertoire was sequenced with immunoSEQ multiplex PCR; TCRdb's copy has only in-frame clones and lacks some. In the table there are about 84,000 clones, about four fifths of which are singletons. This TCR derives from an adult with an advanced solid tumor such as melanoma, head and neck, liver or kidney cancer. The source material was CD4+ or CD8+ T cells sorted from blood, sampled in a trial of the OX40 agonist ivuxolimab. This sequence joins TRBV7-8 and TRBJ2-1, with 7 bases fitting TRBD2. This CDR3 reads CATSGGVYNEQFF. The CDR3 DNA sequence: TGTGCCACCAGTGGGGGGGTCTACAATGAGCAGTTCTTC.